The clone carrying this TCR beta chain has a handful of counts. Study processing details: Estimated nucleated cell counts came from reference gene primer amplification. The method was immunoSEQ multiplex PCR; TCRdb's version includes in-frame clones alone and lacks a portion of them. The V and J calls and clone size were taken over from that table, and D and trimming were inferred from the DNA. The repertoire includes 120,000 or so clones, roughly 85% of them detected once, and 5% to 8% sits in the top ten. The ends lost 7 bases at V and 10 bases at J; junction bases unmatched: 12. CDR3 size: 15 residues. Per germline, CDR1 SNHLY and CDR2 FYNNEI. This sample is drawn from a study of blood T cell repertoires in COVID-19. Study-wide context: Both acute and convalescent COVID-19 samples were obtained from the United States, Italy and Spain.

Sequenced sample: peripheral blood. J is TRBJ1-6 and V is TRBV2, with TRBD1 identical over 8 bases. This receptor was obtained from an elderly man with active or convalescent COVID-19. The CDR3 region has the DNA TGTGCCAGCACGCAGGACAGGGAAATCGGGTCACCCCTCCACTTT. This encodes CASTQDREIGSPLHF. Variable domain in full (rest from reference TRBV2 and TRBJ1-6): EPEVTQTPSHQVTQMGQEVILRCVPISNHLYFYWYRQILGQKVEFLVSFYNNEISEKSEIFDDQFSVERPDGSNFTLKIRSTKLEDSAMYFCASTQDREIGSPLHFGNGTRLTVT.